This is a list of T cell receptor beta chains from one sample in a study of T cell responses to AZD1222 COVID-19 vaccine. The repertoire was sequenced with immunoSEQ multiplex PCR; TCRdb's copy has only in-frame clones and lacks some. The table shows over 200,000 clones, with 90% to 95% occurring only once. Specimen: peripheral blood, collected 28 days after the second dose of the MenACWY control vaccine. The source is an adult who received the MenACWY meningococcal vaccine as a control. Each CDR3 is given with its conserved first and last residue. D genes are given only for firm matches. Expanded clones are given a class, and other clones once, few, many or no size at all.

>TRBV5-4|NA|TRBJ2-6|TRBD1
CASSLEFGQVLSGANVLTF
TGTGCCAGCAGCTTGGAGTTTGGACAGGTCCTCTCTGGGGCCAACGTCCTGACTTTC
>TRBV28|NA|TRBJ1-4|NA
CASRGREKLFF
TGTGCCAGCAGGGGACGAGAAAAACTGTTTTTT
>TRBV7-8|NA|TRBJ1-3|NA
CASSLKTNTIYF
TGTGCCAGCAGCTTAAAAACAAACACCATATATTTT
>TRBV2|NA|TRBJ1-6|TRBD1
CASSAQGAENSPLHF
TGTGCCAGCAGCGCGCAGGGGGCTGAGAATTCACCCCTCCACTTT
>TRBV5-4|NA|TRBJ1-2|TRBD1
CAGARRTGGPYGYTF
TGTGCCGGAGCACGCCGGACAGGGGGGCCCTATGGCTACACCTTC
>TRBV5-1|NA|TRBJ1-6|NA
CASSLSGTNSPLHF
TGCGCCAGCAGCCTATCAGGGACTAATTCACCCCTCCACTTT
>TRBV12-3/TRBV12-4|once|TRBJ1-2|NA
CASGRGLSYTF
TGTGCCAGCGGGCGGGGGTTGAGCTACACCTTC
>TRBV5-4|NA|TRBJ1-6|NA
CASSLGQNNSPLHF
TGTGCCAGCAGCTTGGGACAGAATAATTCACCCCTCCACTTT
>TRBV30|NA|TRBJ1-1|NA
CAWSATDVMNTEAFF
TGTGCCTGGAGTGCGACGGACGTAATGAACACTGAAGCTTTCTTT
>TRBV5-4|NA|TRBJ2-2|NA
CASSSPPGNTGELFF
TGTGCCAGCAGCTCCCCTCCCGGGAACACCGGGGAGCTGTTTTTT
>TRBV6-5|once|TRBJ2-4|NA
CAIRDSLKNIQYF
TGTGCCATCCGGGACTCTCTAAAAAACATTCAGTACTTC
>TRBV9|once|TRBJ2-7|TRBD1
CASSVDQGQGATYEQYF
TGTGCCAGCAGCGTAGACCAGGGACAGGGGGCGACCTACGAGCAGTACTTC
>TRBV19|once|TRBJ1-4|NA
CASSIGQENEKLFF
TGTGCCAGTAGTATTGGTCAGGAAAATGAAAAACTGTTTTTT
>TRBV28|NA|TRBJ2-1|TRBD2
CASSTASGRINNEQFF
TGTGCCAGCAGTACCGCTAGCGGGAGGATTAACAATGAGCAGTTCTTC
>TRBV25-1|NA|TRBJ1-2|NA
CASRVQSGYTF
TGTGCCAGCAGAGTTCAATCTGGCTACACCTTC
>TRBV14|many|TRBJ1-1|NA
CASSPMSALNTEAFF
TGTGCCAGCAGCCCTATGTCAGCGTTGAACACTGAAGCTTTCTTT
>TRBV9|NA|TRBJ1-4|NA
CASSVVGEGLEEKLFF
TGTGCCAGCAGCGTAGTAGGAGAAGGACTTGAGGAAAAACTGTTTTTT
>TRBV6-2/TRBV6-3|NA|TRBJ1-2|NA
CASSYMGPGYGYTF
TGTGCCAGCAGTTACATGGGGCCGGGCTATGGCTACACCTTC
>TRBV28|NA|TRBJ1-5|NA
CASSFQSPNQPQHF
TGTGCCAGCAGTTTCCAGAGTCCTAATCAGCCCCAGCATTTT
>TRBV27|NA|TRBJ1-3|NA
CASSSISAPTSGNTIYF
TGTGCCAGCAGTTCGATCTCCGCCCCGACCTCTGGAAACACCATATATTTT
>TRBV19|NA|TRBJ2-6|TRBD1
CASKGQGISGANVLTF
TGTGCCAGTAAGGGACAGGGGATTTCTGGGGCCAACGTCCTGACTTTC
>TRBV5-4|NA|TRBJ2-7|NA
CASSLSTYEQYF
TGTGCCAGCAGCTTGAGTACCTACGAGCAGTACTTC
>TRBV15|NA|TRBJ1-5|NA
CATSRELPTGSDQPQHF
TGTGCCACCAGCAGGGAGCTCCCGACAGGTTCTGATCAGCCCCAGCATTTT
>TRBV5-8|NA|TRBJ2-2|TRBD2
CASRRSGTNTGELFF
TGTGCCAGCAGACGTAGCGGGACGAACACCGGGGAGCTGTTTTTT
>TRBV6-5|NA|TRBJ2-1|NA
CASSPAGNEQFF
TGTGCCAGCAGTCCCGCGGGGAATGAGCAGTTCTTC
>TRBV19|NA|TRBJ2-1|TRBD2
CASNRLAGGPDEQFF
TGTGCCAGTAACAGACTAGCGGGGGGGCCCGATGAGCAGTTCTTC
>TRBV4-2|NA|TRBJ2-7|TRBD1
CASSQADRVADEQYF
TGTGCCAGCAGCCAGGCGGACAGGGTCGCGGACGAGCAGTACTTC
>TRBV27|NA|TRBJ2-2|TRBD1
CASSSRDRGHFWGTGELFF
TGTGCCAGCAGTTCCCGGGACAGGGGGCATTTTTGGGGAACCGGGGAGCTGTTTTTT
>TRBV5-4|NA|TRBJ2-1|TRBD2
CASSLGAGGHNEQFF
TGTGCCAGCAGCTTGGGAGCGGGGGGCCATAATGAGCAGTTCTTC
>TRBV28|NA|TRBJ2-7|TRBD1
CASSRQGVPYEQYF
TGTGCCAGCAGCCGACAGGGGGTCCCATACGAGCAGTACTTC
>TRBV19|NA|TRBJ1-5|NA
CASSIGPAIAKVNQPQHF
TGTGCCAGTAGTATAGGCCCGGCGATAGCTAAGGTGAATCAGCCCCAGCATTTT
>TRBV9|NA|TRBJ2-1|TRBD2
CASSAGTSGNNEQFF
TGTGCCAGCAGCGCCGGGACTAGCGGAAACAATGAGCAGTTCTTC
>TRBV18|NA|TRBJ1-4|TRBD1
CASSPQGQGDQGEKLFF
TGTGCCAGCTCACCGCAAGGACAGGGCGACCAAGGTGAAAAACTGTTTTTT
>TRBV7-2|NA|TRBJ1-5|NA
CASSPRTGNQPQHF
TGTGCCAGCAGCCCTAGGACCGGCAATCAGCCCCAGCATTTT
>TRBV29-1|NA|TRBJ1-1|NA
CSVGTEGTEAFF
TGCAGCGTTGGAACCGAGGGGACTGAAGCTTTCTTT
>TRBV12-3/TRBV12-4|NA|TRBJ1-2|NA
CASSPGVAYGYTF
TGTGCCAGCAGTCCCGGGGTGGCCTATGGCTACACCTTC
>TRBV7-2|few|TRBJ1-4|NA
CASSLDGAREKLFF
TGTGCCAGCAGCTTAGACGGGGCCAGGGAAAAACTGTTTTTT
>TRBV7-3|NA|TRBJ2-1|TRBD2
CASSFVTSGGADEQFF
TGTGCCAGCAGCTTCGTCACTAGCGGGGGGGCCGATGAGCAGTTCTTC
>TRBV5-1|NA|TRBJ1-2|NA
CASSSDQGPGYTF
TGCGCCAGCAGCTCGGATCAGGGTCCTGGCTACACCTTC
>TRBV5-1|NA|TRBJ2-7|TRBD1
CASSFLQGADYEQYF
TGCGCCAGCAGCTTTTTACAGGGGGCGGACTACGAGCAGTACTTC
>TRBV3-1/TRBV3-2|NA|TRBJ2-1|TRBD2
CASSDSGVSSYNEQFF
TGTGCCAGCAGCGATAGCGGGGTGAGCTCCTACAATGAGCAGTTCTTC
>TRBV9|NA|TRBJ2-7|NA
CASSPGVTYEQYF
TGTGCCAGCAGCCCCGGAGTCACCTACGAGCAGTACTTC
>TRBV7-2|NA|TRBJ1-5|NA
CASSLRQGQPQHF
TGTGCCAGCAGCTTACGCCAGGGCCAGCCCCAGCATTTT
>TRBV3-1/TRBV3-2|NA|TRBJ2-1|TRBD2
CASSQDPGGPDNEQFF
TGTGCCAGCAGCCAAGATCCGGGAGGGCCGGACAATGAGCAGTTCTTC
>TRBV30|NA|TRBJ1-6|TRBD1
CAWSVQGDSPLHF
TGTGCCTGGAGTGTACAGGGGGATTCACCCCTCCACTTT
>TRBV4-1|once|TRBJ1-5|NA
CASSQDLQTGRGYQPQHF
TGCGCCAGCAGCCAAGATCTGCAGACAGGAAGAGGGTATCAGCCCCAGCATTTT
>TRBV9|NA|TRBJ2-7|NA
CASSVGGQHYEQYF
TGTGCCAGCAGCGTAGGAGGACAGCACTACGAGCAGTACTTC
>TRBV23-1|NA|TRBJ2-7|NA
CASSQFHDRLPSYEQYF
TGCGCCAGCAGTCAATTCCACGACAGGCTCCCCTCCTACGAGCAGTACTTC
>TRBV19|NA|TRBJ2-3|TRBD2
CASRSGGAGTDTQYF
TGTGCCAGTAGAAGCGGGGGGGCGGGCACAGATACGCAGTATTTT
>TRBV30|NA|TRBJ1-3|TRBD1
CAWSVLGTGGVGTGNTIYF
TGTGCCTGGAGTGTACTCGGGACAGGGGGCGTTGGGACTGGAAACACCATATATTTT
>TRBV5-6|NA|TRBJ2-7|TRBD2
CASSFGGRGTYEQYF
TGTGCCAGCAGCTTCGGCGGGAGGGGAACCTACGAGCAGTACTTC
>TRBV29-1|NA|TRBJ1-2|NA
CSVGQPNYGYTF
TGCAGCGTTGGGCAGCCTAACTATGGCTACACCTTC
>TRBV5-6|NA|TRBJ1-5|NA
CASSLGGQRQPQHF
TGTGCCAGCAGCTTGGGAGGACAACGGCAGCCCCAGCATTTT
>TRBV7-2|once|TRBJ2-1|NA
CASSLDRVVDEQFF
TGTGCCAGCAGCTTAGACCGAGTGGTGGATGAGCAGTTCTTC
>TRBV6-4|NA|TRBJ2-4|TRBD2
CAMRRGVVVTAKNIQYF
TGTGCCATGCGACGGGGGGTGGTGGTTACGGCCAAAAACATTCAGTACTTC
>TRBV9|NA|TRBJ2-2|NA
CASSVGPRPTGELFF
TGTGCCAGCAGCGTAGGACCCAGGCCCACCGGGGAGCTGTTTTTT
>TRBV20-1|NA|TRBJ2-7|TRBD2
CSAPSGYEQYF
TGCAGTGCTCCTAGCGGGTACGAGCAGTACTTC
>TRBV5-8|NA|TRBJ1-1|TRBD1
CASSFGQDTEAFF
TGTGCCAGCAGCTTCGGACAGGATACTGAAGCTTTCTTT